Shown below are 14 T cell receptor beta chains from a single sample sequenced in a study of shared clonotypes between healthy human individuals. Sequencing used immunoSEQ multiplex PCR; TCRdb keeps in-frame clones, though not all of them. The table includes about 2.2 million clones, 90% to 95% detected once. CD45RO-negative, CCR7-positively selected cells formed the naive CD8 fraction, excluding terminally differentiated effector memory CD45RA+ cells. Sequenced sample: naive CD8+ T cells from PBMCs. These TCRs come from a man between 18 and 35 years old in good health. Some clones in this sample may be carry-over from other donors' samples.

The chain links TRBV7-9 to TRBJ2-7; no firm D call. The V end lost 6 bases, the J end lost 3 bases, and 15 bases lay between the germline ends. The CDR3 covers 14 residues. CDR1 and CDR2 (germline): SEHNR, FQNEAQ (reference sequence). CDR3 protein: CASSWADPYYEQYF. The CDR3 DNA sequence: TGTGCCAGCAGTTGGGCCGACCCTTACTACGAGCAGTACTTC. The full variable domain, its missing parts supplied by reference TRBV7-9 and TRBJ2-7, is DTGVSQNPRHKITKRGQNVTFRCDPISEHNRLYWYRQTLGQGPEFLTYFQNEAQLEKSRLLSDRFSAERPKGSFSTLEIQRTEQGDSAMYLCASSWADPYYEQYFGPGTRLTVT.

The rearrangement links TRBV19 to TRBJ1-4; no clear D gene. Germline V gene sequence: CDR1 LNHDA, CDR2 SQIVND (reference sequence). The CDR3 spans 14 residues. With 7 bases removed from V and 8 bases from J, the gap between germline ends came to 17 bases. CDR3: CASNPRTGGEKLFF. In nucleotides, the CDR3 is TGTGCCAGTAACCCACGAACGGGTGGCGAAAAACTGTTTTTT.

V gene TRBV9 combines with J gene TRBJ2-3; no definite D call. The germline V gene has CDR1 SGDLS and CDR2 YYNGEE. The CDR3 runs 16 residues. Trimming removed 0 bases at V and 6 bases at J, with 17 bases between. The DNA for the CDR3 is TGTGCCAGCAGCGTAGCTGAGATTCTCCGGGTCGATACGCAGTATTTT. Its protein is CASSVAEILRVDTQYF. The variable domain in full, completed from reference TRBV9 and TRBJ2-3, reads DSGVTQTPKHLITATGQRVTLRCSPRSGDLSVYWYQQSLDQGLQFLIQYYNGEERAKGNILERFSAQQFPDLHSELNLSSLELGDSALYFCASSVAEILRVDTQYFGPGTRLTVL.

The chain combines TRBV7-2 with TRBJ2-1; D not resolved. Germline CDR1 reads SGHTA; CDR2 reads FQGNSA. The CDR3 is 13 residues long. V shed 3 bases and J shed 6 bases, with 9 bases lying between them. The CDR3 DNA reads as TGTGCCAGCAGCTTGAAGCTCTCCAATGAGCAGTTCTTC. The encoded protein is CASSLKLSNEQFF.

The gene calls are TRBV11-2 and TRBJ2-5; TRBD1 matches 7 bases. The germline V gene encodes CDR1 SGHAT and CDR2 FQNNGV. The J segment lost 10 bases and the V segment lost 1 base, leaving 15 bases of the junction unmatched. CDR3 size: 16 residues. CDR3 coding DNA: TGTGCCAGCAGCTTAGTTCCAGGGGGTCTATCGTCTGACCAGTACTTC. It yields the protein CASSLVPGGLSSDQYF.

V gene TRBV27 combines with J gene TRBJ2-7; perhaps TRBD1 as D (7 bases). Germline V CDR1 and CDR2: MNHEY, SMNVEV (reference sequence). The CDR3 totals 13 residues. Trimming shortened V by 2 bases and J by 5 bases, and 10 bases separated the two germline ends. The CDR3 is CASSLIRGDEQYF. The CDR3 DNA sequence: TGTGCCAGCAGTTTAATCAGGGGGGACGAGCAGTACTTC.

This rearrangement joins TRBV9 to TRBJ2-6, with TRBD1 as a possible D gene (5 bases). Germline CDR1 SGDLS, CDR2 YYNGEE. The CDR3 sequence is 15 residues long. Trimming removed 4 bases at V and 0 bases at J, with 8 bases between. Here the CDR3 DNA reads TGTGCCAGCAGCCTCGACAGCTCTGGGGCCAACGTCCTGACTTTC. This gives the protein CASSLDSSGANVLTF.

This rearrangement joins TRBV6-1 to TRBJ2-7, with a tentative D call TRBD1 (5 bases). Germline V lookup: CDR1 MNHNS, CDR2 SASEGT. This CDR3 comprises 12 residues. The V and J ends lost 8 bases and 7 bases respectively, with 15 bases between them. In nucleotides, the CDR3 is TGTGCCAGCGACAGCTACTACGGGGAGCAGTACTTC. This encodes CASDSYYGEQYF.

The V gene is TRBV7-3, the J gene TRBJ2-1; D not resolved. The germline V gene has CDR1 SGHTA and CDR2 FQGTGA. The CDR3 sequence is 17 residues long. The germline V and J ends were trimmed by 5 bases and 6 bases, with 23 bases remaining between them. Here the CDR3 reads CASSNPLGSGFSNEQFF. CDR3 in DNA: TGTGCCAGCAGCAACCCATTGGGTTCCGGGTTTAGCAATGAGCAGTTCTTC.

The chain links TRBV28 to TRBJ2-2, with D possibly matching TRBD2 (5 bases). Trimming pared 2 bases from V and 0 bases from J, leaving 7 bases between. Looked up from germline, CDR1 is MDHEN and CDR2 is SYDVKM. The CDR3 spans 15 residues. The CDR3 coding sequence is TGTGCCAGCAGTTTAAGACTAACGAACACCGGGGAGCTGTTTTTT. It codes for CASSLRLTNTGELFF. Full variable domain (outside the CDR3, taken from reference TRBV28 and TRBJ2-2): DVKVTQSSRYLVKRTGEKVFLECVQDMDHENMFWYRQDPGLGLRLIYFSYDVKMKEKGDIPEGYSVSREKKERFSLILESASTNQTSMYLCASSLRLTNTGELFFGEGSRLTVL.

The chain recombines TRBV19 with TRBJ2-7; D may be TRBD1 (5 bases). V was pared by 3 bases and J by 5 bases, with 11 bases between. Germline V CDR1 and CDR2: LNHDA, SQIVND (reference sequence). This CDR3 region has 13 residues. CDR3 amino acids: CASSIQGNDEQYF. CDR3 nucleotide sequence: TGTGCCAGTAGTATCCAGGGTAACGACGAGCAGTACTTC.

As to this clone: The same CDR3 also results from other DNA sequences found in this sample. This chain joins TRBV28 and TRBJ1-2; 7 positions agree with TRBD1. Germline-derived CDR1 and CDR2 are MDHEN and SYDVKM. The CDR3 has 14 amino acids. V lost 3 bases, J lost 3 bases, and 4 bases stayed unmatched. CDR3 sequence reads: CASSLQGGYYGYTF. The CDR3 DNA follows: TGTGCCAGCAGTTTGCAAGGGGGCTACTATGGCTACACCTTC.

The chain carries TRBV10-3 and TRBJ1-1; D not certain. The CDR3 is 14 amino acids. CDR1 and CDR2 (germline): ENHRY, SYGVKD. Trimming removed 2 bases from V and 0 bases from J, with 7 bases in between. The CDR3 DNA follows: TGTGCCATCAGTGAGAACTTACTGAACACTGAAGCTTTCTTT. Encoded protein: CAISENLLNTEAFF.

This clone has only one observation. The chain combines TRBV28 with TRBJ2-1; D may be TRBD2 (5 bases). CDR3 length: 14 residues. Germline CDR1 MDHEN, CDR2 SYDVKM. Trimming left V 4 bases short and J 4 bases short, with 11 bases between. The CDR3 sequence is CASSSGLKYNEQFF. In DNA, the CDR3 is TGTGCCAGCAGTTCAGGACTCAAATACAATGAGCAGTTCTTC.